This is a list of T cell receptor beta chains from one sample in a study of shared clonotypes between healthy human individuals. Profiled with immunoSEQ multiplex PCR; TCRdb holds only in-frame clones, not every one. The profile covers 550,000 to 600,000 clones, with about 98% appearing a single time and 0.3% taken by the ten largest. Sequences were obtained from naive CD8+ T cells sorted from blood. The source of these receptors is a man under 40 in good health. CDR3s include the opening cysteine and the closing phenylalanine or tryptophan. Fields, in order: clone size, V gene, D gene, J gene, CDR3 protein, CDR3 DNA. A D gene is named only where the DNA matches it firmly. Expanded clones get a size class; other rows say once, few or many, or leave the size out.

.	TRBV27	TRBD1	TRBJ2-7	CATGTGYSEQYF	TGTGCCACCGGGACAGGGTATTCCGAGCAGTACTTC
.	TRBV7-9	.	TRBJ2-7	CASSSRLRDPYEQYF	TGTGCCAGCAGCTCCCGACTTAGGGACCCCTACGAGCAGTACTTC
once	TRBV9	.	TRBJ2-1	CASSEGGAGVMYEQFF	TGTGCCAGCAGCGAGGGGGGCGCGGGAGTGATGTATGAGCAGTTCTTC
.	TRBV9	TRBD2	TRBJ2-1	CATPNSGSYGNEQFF	TGTGCCACTCCGAATAGCGGGAGCTACGGAAATGAGCAGTTCTTC
.	TRBV27	TRBD2	TRBJ2-1	CASTRISGSNEQFF	TGTGCCAGCACTCGGATTAGCGGGAGTAATGAGCAGTTCTTC
.	TRBV18	.	TRBJ2-5	CASSPAAEETQYF	TGTGCCAGCTCACCGGCAGCGGAAGAGACCCAGTACTTC
.	TRBV13	TRBD1	TRBJ2-7	CASSLSTGLNTYEQYF	TGTGCCAGCAGCTTATCGACAGGGTTAAATACCTACGAGCAGTACTTC
few	TRBV6-5	.	TRBJ2-2	CASSPQGSGELFF	TGTGCCAGCAGTCCTCAGGGTAGCGGGGAGCTGTTTTTT
.	TRBV25-1	.	TRBJ2-6	CASSVTASGANVLTF	TGTGCCAGCAGTGTCACAGCCTCTGGGGCCAACGTCCTGACTTTC
.	TRBV11-2	.	TRBJ2-5	CASSSRPQGQETQYF	TGTGCCAGCAGCTCCAGGCCACAGGGCCAAGAGACCCAGTACTTC
.	TRBV7-2	.	TRBJ2-7	CASSLFWAETYEQYF	TGTGCCAGCAGCTTATTCTGGGCTGAAACCTACGAGCAGTACTTC
.	TRBV5-5	.	TRBJ1-4	CASSLDGGLVKTNEKLFF	TGTGCCAGCAGCTTGGATGGGGGGCTGGTTAAAACTAATGAAAAACTGTTTTTT
.	TRBV28	TRBD2	TRBJ2-7	CASILPTSGRLWEQYF	TGTGCCAGCATCCTACCGACTAGCGGGAGGCTTTGGGAGCAGTACTTC
.	TRBV5-6	TRBD2	TRBJ2-5	CASSLAGLAGGETQYF	TGTGCCAGCAGCTTGGCCGGGCTAGCGGGAGGAGAGACCCAGTACTTC
.	TRBV5-1	TRBD2	TRBJ2-7	CASSWGLAGAQYEQYF	TGCGCCAGCAGCTGGGGACTCGCGGGAGCCCAATACGAGCAGTACTTC
.	TRBV5-6	.	TRBJ1-5	CASSFEGQPQHF	TGTGCCAGCAGCTTCGAAGGTCAGCCCCAGCATTTT
.	TRBV21-1	.	TRBJ2-3	CASSPRGPTDTQYF	TGTGCCAGCAGCCCTAGGGGGCCTACAGATACGCAGTATTTT
.	TRBV7-9	.	TRBJ2-2	CASSYPLEPGELFF	TGTGCCAGCAGCTATCCTTTAGAACCCGGGGAGCTGTTTTTT
.	TRBV7-9	.	TRBJ2-7	CASSWDQVASYEQYF	TGTGCCAGCAGCTGGGACCAGGTTGCAAGCTACGAGCAGTACTTC
.	TRBV15	.	TRBJ2-1	CATSSRWGSYNEQFF	TGTGCCACCAGCAGCAGATGGGGGTCCTACAATGAGCAGTTCTTC
.	TRBV28	.	TRBJ2-7	CASTVEGSSSYEQYF	TGTGCCAGCACCGTAGAAGGGTCGTCCTCCTACGAGCAGTACTTC
.	TRBV4-1	.	TRBJ1-5	CASSQVGNQPQHF	TGCGCCAGCAGCCAAGTGGGGAATCAGCCCCAGCATTTT
.	TRBV19	.	TRBJ1-2	CASTEGPDGYTF	TGTGCCAGTACCGAGGGGCCGGATGGCTACACCTTC
few	TRBV2	.	TRBJ2-7	CASSEARGEISSYEQYF	TGTGCCAGCAGTGAAGCCCGAGGGGAAATAAGCTCCTACGAGCAGTACTTC
.	TRBV18	.	TRBJ1-1	CASSPPYRTLNTEAFF	TGTGCCAGCTCACCACCGTATAGGACACTCAACACTGAAGCTTTCTTT
.	TRBV6-1	TRBD1	TRBJ1-5	CASSGTGLNQPQHF	TGTGCCAGCAGCGGGACAGGGCTAAATCAGCCCCAGCATTTT
.	TRBV5-1	TRBD2	TRBJ2-1	CASSLLTSGLSSYNEQFF	TGCGCCAGCAGCTTACTAACTAGCGGTTTGAGCTCCTACAATGAGCAGTTCTTC
.	TRBV5-1	TRBD1	TRBJ2-7	CASSPGQGAQHEQYF	TGCGCCAGCAGCCCTGGACAGGGGGCGCAACACGAGCAGTACTTC
.	TRBV27	.	TRBJ2-7	CASSLDPYEQYF	TGTGCCAGCAGTTTAGATCCCTACGAGCAGTACTTC
.	TRBV6-4	.	TRBJ1-1	CASSDSSGGGTEAFF	TGTGCCAGCAGTGACTCGTCTGGGGGAGGCACTGAAGCTTTCTTT
.	TRBV6-5	.	TRBJ2-1	CASSSTGNEQFF	TGTGCCAGCAGCTCCACCGGCAATGAGCAGTTCTTC
once	TRBV7-8	.	TRBJ2-1	CASSLAFRGGNEQFF	TGTGCCAGCAGCTTAGCATTTCGAGGGGGCAATGAGCAGTTCTTC
.	TRBV15	.	TRBJ2-5	CATSRDRGAIAETQYF	TGTGCCACCAGCAGAGATCGAGGGGCAATCGCAGAGACCCAGTACTTC
.	TRBV7-9	TRBD1	TRBJ2-1	CASSLGEAGGPTYEQFF	TGTGCCAGCAGCTTAGGAGAAGCAGGGGGTCCTACATATGAGCAGTTCTTC
.	TRBV7-9	TRBD1	TRBJ2-7	CASSSGDRGHEQYF	TGTGCCAGCAGCTCCGGGGACAGGGGCCACGAGCAGTACTTC
once	TRBV28	.	TRBJ2-7	CASSGYYEQYF	TGTGCCAGCAGTGGTTACTACGAGCAGTACTTC
.	TRBV7-8	TRBD1	TRBJ2-1	CASSMTPGQGYNEQFF	TGTGCCAGCAGCATGACGCCGGGACAGGGTTACAATGAGCAGTTCTTC
.	TRBV4-2	TRBD2	TRBJ2-1	CASSQEIQRELFNEQFF	TGTGCCAGCAGCCAAGAAATCCAGCGGGAGTTGTTCAATGAGCAGTTCTTC
once	TRBV6-4	TRBD2	TRBJ2-1	CASRQREGVGEQFF	TGTGCCAGCAGGCAGCGGGAGGGGGTCGGTGAGCAGTTCTTC
.	TRBV6-6	.	TRBJ1-1	CASSSNPWESEAFF	TGTGCCAGCAGTTCCAACCCCTGGGAGTCTGAAGCTTTCTTT
.	TRBV28	TRBD2	TRBJ2-3	CASSQRTEGTSGRFTDTQYF	TGTGCCAGCAGCCAGCGGACAGAGGGGACTAGCGGGAGATTCACAGATACGCAGTATTTT
.	TRBV6-5	.	TRBJ1-1	CAVQRGGWTEAFF	TGTGCCGTCCAGAGGGGGGGCTGGACTGAAGCTTTCTTT
.	TRBV5-4	TRBD2	TRBJ2-2	CASSLVSGSQAGELFF	TGTGCCAGCAGCTTGGTTAGCGGGAGCCAAGCCGGGGAGCTGTTTTTT
.	TRBV27	.	TRBJ2-7	CASSLRGAPTYEQYF	TGTGCCAGCAGTTTAAGGGGAGCCCCAACCTACGAGCAGTACTTC
.	TRBV7-6	.	TRBJ2-2	CASSLGGAYGGELFF	TGTGCCAGCAGCTTAGGAGGGGCCTACGGCGGGGAGCTGTTTTTT
.	TRBV30	TRBD2	TRBJ2-5	CAWSVGGLADQETQYF	TGTGCCTGGAGTGTGGGTGGACTAGCGGACCAAGAGACCCAGTACTTC
.	TRBV5-1	.	TRBJ1-1	CASSLYDRDTEAFF	TGCGCCAGCAGCTTGTATGACCGCGACACTGAAGCTTTCTTT
.	TRBV11-2	.	TRBJ2-7	CASSTLYEQYF	TGTGCCAGCAGCACGCTCTACGAGCAGTACTTC
.	TRBV5-6	.	TRBJ1-1	CASSPAPGMNTEAFF	TGTGCCAGCAGCCCCGCCCCGGGAATGAACACTGAAGCTTTCTTT
.	TRBV6-6	.	TRBJ1-1	CASSYVRAEAFF	TGTGCCAGCAGTTACGTCAGGGCTGAAGCTTTCTTT
.	TRBV14	TRBD2	TRBJ2-1	CASSHDLTGTSLYNEQFF	TGTGCCAGCAGCCATGACCTGACCGGGACTAGCTTGTACAATGAGCAGTTCTTC
.	TRBV27	.	TRBJ2-7	CASAYGLNYEQYF	TGTGCCAGCGCATACGGACTAAACTACGAGCAGTACTTC
.	TRBV7-9	.	TRBJ2-5	CASSSTVQETQYF	TGTGCCAGCAGCTCAACCGTTCAAGAGACCCAGTACTTC
.	TRBV7-2	.	TRBJ2-1	CASSLVSGVIRDIQFF	TGTGCCAGCAGCTTAGTCTCAGGCGTCATCCGGGACATTCAGTTCTTC
.	TRBV27	TRBD2	TRBJ2-5	CASSFRAAGGLPLGQETQYF	TGTGCCAGCAGTTTCCGGGCAGCGGGAGGCCTTCCCCTGGGGCAAGAGACCCAGTACTTC
.	TRBV7-3	.	TRBJ2-3	CASSPSTDTQYF	TGTGCCAGCAGCCCGAGCACAGATACGCAGTATTTT
.	TRBV2	TRBD2	TRBJ2-7	CASTTSGREQYF	TGTGCCAGCACCACTAGCGGGAGAGAGCAGTACTTC